The 22 T cell receptor beta chains presented below share a single source sample, sequenced in a study of T cells in Graves' hyperthyroidism and ophthalmopathy. Using RNA transcripts as the source, TCR beta CDR3 regions were amplified. A set of HTBI primers served as the primers for a first-round RT-PCR of the TCR CDR3. Using its own MiXCR run on the multiplex PCR reads, TCRdb lists one record per CDR3 protein. The profile covers about 600,000 distinct CDR3 sequences, with about 16% appearing a single time and 2.5% to 4% taken by the ten largest. The sample comprised blood. Receptors originate from a woman between 40 and 55 years old with Graves' ophthalmopathy.

V and J are TRBV6-2 or TRBV6-3 and TRBJ2-1; a possible D gene is TRBD2 (7 bases). The CDR3 is made up of 16 amino acids. Germline CDR1 reads MNHEY; CDR2 reads SVGEGT. V was clipped by 5 bases and J by 4 bases, with 18 bases between them. The chain's CDR3 is CASSPLGGGPYNEQFF. The CDR3 nucleotides read TGTGCCAGCAGTCCCCTGGGGGGGGGGCCATACAATGAGCAGTTCTTC.

This clonotype has just a few counts. The CDR3 is CASSLAGLGLYNEQFF. The DNA for the CDR3 is TGTGCCAGCAGCTTAGCGGGACTAGGACTTTACAATGAGCAGTTCTTC. The chain carries TRBV7-2 and TRBJ2-1; 8 bases line up with TRBD2. The CDR3 has 16 residues. Germline V CDR1 and CDR2: SGHTA, FQGNSA. V was pared by 0 bases and J by 4 bases, with 5 bases of the junction left unmatched.

V gene TRBV20-1 combines with J gene TRBJ1-6, with D unresolved. Germline CDR1 DFQATT, CDR2 SNEGSKA (reference sequence). The CDR3 spans 11 residues. V was cut by 7 bases and J by 10 bases, with 11 bases left in between. The CDR3 coding sequence is TGCAGTGTTCGAGGGCCCTCACCCCTCCACTTT. This encodes CSVRGPSPLHF.

This clonotype was detected ten times or more. This rearrangement joins TRBV28 to TRBJ2-3; possible D gene TRBD2, 6 bases. The germline gives CDR1 MDHEN, CDR2 SYDVKM. CDR3 length: 18 amino acids. Trimming removed 6 bases at V and 2 bases at J, with 24 bases between. CDR3 residues: CASSLSLVIRRDTDTQYF. In nucleotides, the CDR3 is TGTGCCAGCAGCCTTTCCCTCGTGATCCGGCGGGACACAGATACGCAGTATTTT.

This clonotype was recorded a few times. This may be a read error: a much more frequent sequence differs by one nucleotide. V and J are TRBV28 and TRBJ2-3; possibly TRBD1 for D (6 bases). CDR3 size: 13 residues. In germline, CDR1 is MDHEN, CDR2 SYDVKM. The CDR3 nucleotides are TGTGCCAGCAGTTTTGGGGGCACAGATATGCAGTATTTT. Its protein product is CASSFGGTDMQYF.

This clonotype was counted only a few times. V is TRBV12-3 or TRBV12-4 and J is TRBJ2-3, with D perhaps TRBD1 or TRBD2 (5 bases each). The germline V and J ends were trimmed by 10 bases and 0 bases, with 17 bases remaining between them. The CDR3 consists of 15 residues. The CDR3 loop is CAIQERDRSTDTQYF. CDR3 nucleotide sequence: TGTGCCATTCAAGAAAGGGACCGAAGCACAGATACGCAGTATTTT.

Points on this clonotype: A read error may be the cause here, since a much bigger clone is one base away. This chain connects TRBV11-3 to TRBJ2-1; 8 nucleotides agree with TRBD2. The CDR3 loop spans 17 amino acids. The V gene end was trimmed by 3 bases and the J gene end by 6 bases; junction bases not matched to a gene: 13. Germline lookup yields CDR1 SGHNT and CDR2 YENEEA. The CDR3 is CASSFRGSGSTGNEQFF. The CDR3 DNA follows: TGTGCCAGCAGCTTCAGGGGAAGCGGGAGCACCGGCAATGAGCAGTTCTTC.

This clonotype was recorded at least ten times. This chain joins TRBV7-8 and TRBJ2-3; weak D call: TRBD2 (6 bases). The CDR3 has 17 residues. From germline, CDR1 is SGHVS and CDR2 FQNEAQ. The V end was cut by 4 bases, the J end by 0 bases, with 17 bases between. CDR3 nucleotide sequence: TGTGCCAGCAGCTCAGGTCCGTCGGAGGGCAGCACAGATACGCAGTATTTT. Translating gives CASSSGPSEGSTDTQYF.

The chain combines TRBV6-1 with TRBJ1-1; TRBD1 agrees at 7 bases. CDR3 length: 17 residues. Looked up from germline, CDR1 is MNHNS and CDR2 is SASEGT. Trimming took 2 bases from V and 6 from J; bases not matched to a gene: 15. Written as DNA, the CDR3 is TGTGCCAGCAGTGAATCGAGAGGGGGCGCCTCAGACTCTGAAGCTTTCTTT. Protein sequence: CASSESRGGASDSEAFF.

The rearrangement links TRBV5-7 to TRBJ1-2; D unresolved. TRBV5-7 is an open reading frame, and its role is uncertain. This CDR3 is 15 amino acids long. Trimming stripped 3 bases from V and 2 bases from J, with 14 bases between. CDR3 DNA: TGTGCCAGCAGCTCCCGTCAAGGTGCCAACTATGGCTACACCTTC. Its translation is CASSSRQGANYGYTF.

In its sample, this clonotype was seen many times. This rearrangement joins TRBV7-8 to TRBJ2-5, with a weak D call TRBD2 (7 bases). With 5 bases removed from V and 5 bases from J, the gap between germline ends came to 27 bases. The CDR3 runs 18 residues. Germline V gene lookup returns CDR1 SGHVS and CDR2 FQNEAQ. The CDR3, as DNA: TGTGCCAGCAGCCAAATAGCACGGATCCGGGGGGCCGAGGAGACCCAGTACTTC. It specifies CASSQIARIRGAEETQYF.

This clonotype has at least ten counts. The chain couples TRBV12-3 or TRBV12-4 to TRBJ2-3; D is possibly TRBD2 (5 bases). CDR3 length equals 18 residues. V lost 3 bases and J 6 bases, leaving 25 bases between the germline ends. The CDR3 loop reads CASSFPELDSTVADTQYF. CDR3 sequence (DNA): TGTGCCAGCAGTTTTCCCGAACTGGACTCCACTGTTGCGGATACGCAGTATTTT.

The CDR3 spells CASSPSSEEKETQYF. CDR3 sequence (DNA): TGTGCCAGCTCACCATCTAGCGAGGAGAAGGAGACCCAGTACTTC. The gene calls are TRBV18 and TRBJ2-5; maybe TRBD2 (6 bases). V dropped 2 bases and J dropped 5 bases, with 15 bases sitting between them. The CDR3 totals 15 residues. Per the germline V gene, CDR1 is KGHSH and CDR2 is LQKENI. The full variable domain, with the rest looked up from reference TRBV18 and TRBJ2-5, is NAGVMQNPRHLVRRRGQEARLRCSPMKGHSHVYWYRQLPEEGLKFMVYLQKENIIDESGMPKERFSAEFPKEGPSILRIQQVVRGDSAAYFCASSPSSEEKETQYFGPGTRLLVL.

This clonotype was seen ten or more times. This chain connects TRBV18 to TRBJ2-7; 11 positions match TRBD2. This CDR3 spans 15 amino acids. The V gene's germline CDR1 is KGHSH and CDR2 LQKENI. V shed 3 bases and J 2 bases; nucleotides not matched to a gene: 3. The DNA of the CDR3 is TGTGCCAGCTCACCGGGACTAGCGGTTACCTACGAGCAGTACTTC. Amino acids: CASSPGLAVTYEQYF.

The gene calls are TRBV5-8 and TRBJ1-2; no clear D gene. Germline loops: CDR1 SGHTS, CDR2 YDEGEE. Between the trimmed V and J ends, which lost 6 bases and 3 bases, there was a span of 9 bases. This CDR3 contains 12 residues. CDR3 nucleotides: TGTGCCAGCACCCAAGGGTACTATGGCTACACCTTC. This encodes CASTQGYYGYTF. The complete variable domain, with remaining parts taken from reference TRBV5-8 and TRBJ1-2, reads EAGVTQSPTHLIKTRGQQATLRCSPISGHTSVYWYQQALGLGLQFLLWYDEGEERNRGNFPPRFSGRQFPNYSSELNVNALELEDSALYLCASTQGYYGYTFGSGTRLTVV.

This clonotype was recorded many times. The V and J genes are TRBV28 and TRBJ2-1; 8 bases agree with TRBD1. The trim removed 7 bases at V and 2 bases at J, leaving 7 bases unmatched. This CDR3 has 15 amino acids. Germline assignment: CDR1 MDHEN and CDR2 SYDVKM. CDR3 DNA: TGTGCCAGCAAACTTGACAGGGGTGCCTACAATGAGCAGTTCTTC. Encoded protein: CASKLDRGAYNEQFF. Together with reference TRBV28 and TRBJ2-1, the CDR3 gives the full variable domain: DVKVTQSSRYLVKRTGEKVFLECVQDMDHENMFWYRQDPGLGLRLIYFSYDVKMKEKGDIPEGYSVSREKKERFSLILESASTNQTSMYLCASKLDRGAYNEQFFGPGTRLTVL.

The sample holds one count of this clonotype. The chain links TRBV13 to TRBJ2-3, with 7 positions matching TRBD1. The V segment lost 6 bases and the J segment 4 bases; nucleotides outside the gene matches: 4. This CDR3 has 13 amino acids. Germline V gene lookup returns CDR1 PRHDT and CDR2 FYEKMQ (reference sequence). The CDR3 loop reads CASRTGSPDTQYF. In DNA, the CDR3 is TGTGCCAGCAGGACAGGGTCCCCAGATACGCAGTATTTT.

In this sample, this clonotype turned up a few times. V usage is TRBV7-9 and J usage is TRBJ1-1; D gene ambiguous. V lost 5 bases and J lost 5, with 15 bases in between. The CDR3 length is 14 residues. Germline V lookup: CDR1 SEHNR, CDR2 FQNEAQ (reference sequence). The CDR3 coding sequence is TGTGCCAGCAGCCTCGGAAGGGTGGAGACTGAAGCTTTCTTT. This codes for CASSLGRVETEAFF.

This clonotype was seen only a few times. The rearrangement links TRBV20-1 to TRBJ1-5, with a weak D call TRBD1 (6 bases). Trimming stripped 2 bases from V and 1 base from J, with 15 bases between. Germline CDR1 DFQATT, CDR2 SNEGSKA (reference sequence). The CDR3 runs 16 residues. The CDR3 DNA reads as TGCAGTGCTAGACGAGGCGGAGGGGGGAGCAATCAGCCCCAGCATTTT. Amino acid sequence: CSARRGGGGSNQPQHF.

There are a few counts of this clonotype. CDR3 DNA: TGCAGTGCAACTAGCGGGACCTTCCCCTACGAGCAGTACTTC. It encodes CSATSGTFPYEQYF. The chain combines TRBV20-1 with TRBJ2-7; 10 positions agree with TRBD2. V shed 6 bases, J shed 2 bases, and the junction held 7 bases outside the gene matches. This CDR3 spans 14 amino acids. Per germline, CDR1 DFQATT and CDR2 SNEGSKA (reference sequence).

This clonotype has at least ten counts. The rearrangement links TRBV18 to TRBJ2-5, with unresolved D. Looked up from germline, CDR1 is KGHSH and CDR2 is LQKENI. This CDR3 region has 14 residues. V gave up 3 bases and J gave up 3 bases, with 11 bases separating them. CDR3 in DNA: TGTGCCAGCTCACCCAGATTTGGGGAAGAGACCCAGTACTTC. Residues: CASSPRFGEETQYF.

The chain is built from TRBV28 and TRBJ2-1; 9 bases fit TRBD2. The germline gives CDR1 MDHEN, CDR2 SYDVKM. CDR3 length: 16 amino acids. The V gene end was trimmed by 5 bases and the J gene end by 7 bases; junction bases not matched to a gene: 12. CDR3 nucleotides: TGTGCCAGCAGTCCACCCGGGACTAGCCGGAGGAATGAGCAGTTCTTC. This encodes CASSPPGTSRRNEQFF.